This T cell receptor (beta chain) appears in the sequencing data of a study of Ad26.COV2.S vaccination and SARS-CoV-2 variants. Treatment of the sample: about 20 received Ad26.COV2.S at low or high dose, single or two shots; roughly 5 received placebo; per-sample allocation not given. Day 63 after the first injection of vaccine or placebo was the sampling time. Some clones are missing from TCRdb's copy, which holds only in-frame ones; the method was immunoSEQ multiplex PCR. The table shows around 250,000 clones, with roughly 85% occurring only once. The sample in question was peripheral blood, obtained in a trial of Ad26.COV2.S vaccine versus placebo. The TCR sequence derives from a person between 18 and 59 years old who received the Ad26.COV2.S COVID-19 vaccine or a placebo.

Here the CDR3 DNA reads TGCGCCAGCAGAATGGGGGTCGATGGGGAGCTGTTTTTT. Protein sequence: CASRMGVDGELFF. This chain links TRBV5-1 with TRBJ2-2, with D perhaps assigned TRBD1 or TRBD2 (5 bases each). The CDR3 spans 13 residues. The V gene's germline CDR1 is SGHRS and CDR2 YFSETQ. V was clipped by 5 bases and J by 8 bases, with 13 bases between them.